The sequence of this T cell receptor beta chain was determined in a study of blood T cells in healthy people across ages. A minimum of 7 million PBMCs was isolated per sample. A second about 6 to 12 cycle PCR used barcoded and J-beta primers. In TCRdb, the 5' RACE reads were re-called with MiXCR into one record per CDR3 protein. Seen here are under 2 million distinct CDR3 sequences, approximately 32% observed once, and the top ten hold about 11%. Trimming stripped 3 bases from V and 2 bases from J, with 11 bases between. Germline lookup yields CDR1 MNHNS and CDR2 SASEGT. The CDR3 has 14 amino acids. The source is a woman younger than 45 in good health. The rearrangement joins TRBV6-1 to TRBJ2-7; tentatively, D is TRBD2 (5 bases). Sequenced: blood. As DNA, the CDR3 is TGTGCCAGCAGTGACCGGACTGGGACCTACGAGCAGTACTTC. This codes for CASSDRTGTYEQYF.